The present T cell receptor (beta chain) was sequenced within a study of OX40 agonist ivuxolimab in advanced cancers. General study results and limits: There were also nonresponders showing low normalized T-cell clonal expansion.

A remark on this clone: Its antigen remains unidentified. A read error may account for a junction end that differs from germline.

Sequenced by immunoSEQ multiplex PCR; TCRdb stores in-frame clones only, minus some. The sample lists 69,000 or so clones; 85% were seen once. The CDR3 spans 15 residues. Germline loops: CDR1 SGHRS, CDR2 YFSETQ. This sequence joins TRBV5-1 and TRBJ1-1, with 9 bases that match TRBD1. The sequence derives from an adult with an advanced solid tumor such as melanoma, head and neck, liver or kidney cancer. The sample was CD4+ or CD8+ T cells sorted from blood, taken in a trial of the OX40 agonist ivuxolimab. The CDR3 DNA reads TGCACCAGCAGCTTCGGGACAGGGTCGATTGCTGAAGCTTTCTTT. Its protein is CTSSFGTGSIAEAFF.